This TCR beta chain was captured by sequencing in a study of identical twins. Study conclusions and caveats: Twins shared beta out-of-frame sequences in excess, but this excess was weaker.

Unique molecular identifiers were present on cDNA, and template switching added a universal primer site. Each CDR3 protein gets one entry after TCRdb re-called the 5' RACE reads with MiXCR. The table shows around 1.7 million distinct CDR3 sequences, with 25% to 35% occurring only once. The CDR3 totals 15 residues. Worth noting for this clonotype: Its antigen remains unidentified. A read error may be the cause here, since a much bigger clone is one base away.

The receptor was isolated from a newborn girl in good health. V is TRBV12-3 or TRBV12-4 and J is TRBJ1-2; D gene ambiguous. Sequencing input: cord blood. CDR3: CAGSLFRQSNYGYTF. DNA for the CDR3: TGTGCCGGCAGTTTATTCCGGCAGTCAAACTATGGCTACACCTTC.